This T cell receptor delta chain was sequenced during a study of gamma-delta chains in newborns, infants, children. Study details: Microbial exposure reportedly drives polyclonal innate γδ T cell expansion after birth.

TCRdb re-analyzed the reads via CATT. Among hundreds of delta-chain clones listed, about 1.5% were seen once. Comment on this clone: The likely explanation is a read error, given a far larger clone one base away. Other DNA sequences in the same sample also yield this CDR3.

The sequence was obtained from a child in good health. The sequencing sample was made of blood.

Here the CDR3 DNA reads TGCGCTCTTGGGGAAGGCGGGGGATACCCCGATAAACTCATCTTT. As protein: CALGEGGGYPDKLIF. The rearrangement joins TRDV1 to TRDJ1; 9 nucleotides line up with TRDD3. This CDR3 region has 15 residues. Germline V gene lookup returns CDR1 TSWWSYY and CDR2 QGS.